This T cell receptor (beta chain) derives from a study of response to subunit inactivated influenza vaccine. Via MiXCR, TCRdb re-called the RT-PCR reads, giving one row per CDR3 protein. The sample holds about 830,000 distinct CDR3 sequences, under 20% seen once. The germline V and J ends were trimmed by 0 bases and 5 bases, with 16 bases remaining between them. The germline gives CDR1 MNHEY, CDR2 SVGEGT. This CDR3 contains 16 residues. Worth noting for this clonotype: Its antigen is currently unknown.

Findings and caveats of the study: The authors suggested that every seasonal influenza vaccination recruits few new T cells.

The receptor was derived from a man in his fifties or sixties who received an inactivated influenza vaccine. This sample comprised PBMCs from blood, obtained about 5 days after vaccination. The chain joins TRBV6-2 or TRBV6-3 to TRBJ2-5; no clear D. In nucleotides, the CDR3 is TGTGCCAGCAGTTACTCTTTCGACTCGCCGCCGGAGACCCAGTACTTC. Amino acids: CASSYSFDSPPETQYF.